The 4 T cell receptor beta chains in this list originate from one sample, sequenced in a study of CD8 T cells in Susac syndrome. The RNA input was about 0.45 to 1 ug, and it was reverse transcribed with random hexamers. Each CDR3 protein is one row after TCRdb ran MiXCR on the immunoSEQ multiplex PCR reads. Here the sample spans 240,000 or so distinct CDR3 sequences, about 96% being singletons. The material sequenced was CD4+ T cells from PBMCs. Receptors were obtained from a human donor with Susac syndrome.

CDR3 sequence (DNA): TGTGCCGTAGGGGACTCACGACTTTACGAGCAGTACTTC. It specifies CAVGDSRLYEQYF. The genes are TRBV15 and TRBJ2-7; possibly TRBD2 for D (6 bases). This CDR3 spans 13 amino acids. In germline, CDR1 is LNHNV, CDR2 YYDKDF (reference sequence). With 11 bases removed from V and 4 bases from J, the gap between germline ends came to 18 bases.

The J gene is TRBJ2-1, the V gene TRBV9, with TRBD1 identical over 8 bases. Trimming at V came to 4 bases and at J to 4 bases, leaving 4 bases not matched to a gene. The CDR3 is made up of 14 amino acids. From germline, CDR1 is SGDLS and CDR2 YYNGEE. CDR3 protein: CASSPGDRYNEQFF. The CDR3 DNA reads TGTGCCAGCAGCCCGGGGGACAGGTACAATGAGCAGTTCTTC.

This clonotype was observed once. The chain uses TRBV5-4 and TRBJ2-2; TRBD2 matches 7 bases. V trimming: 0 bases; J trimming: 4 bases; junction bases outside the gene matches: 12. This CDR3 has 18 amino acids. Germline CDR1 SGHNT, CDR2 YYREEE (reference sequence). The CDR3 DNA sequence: TGTGCCAGCAGCTTGGGTATGGTCGAGCGGGATAGCACCGGGGAGCTGTTTTTT. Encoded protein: CASSLGMVERDSTGELFF.

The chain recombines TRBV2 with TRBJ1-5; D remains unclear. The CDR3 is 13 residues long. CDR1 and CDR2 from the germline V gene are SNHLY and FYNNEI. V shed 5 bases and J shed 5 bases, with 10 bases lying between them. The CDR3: CASSRLKDQPQHF. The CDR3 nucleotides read TGTGCCAGCAGTAGACTAAAGGATCAGCCCCAGCATTTT.